The rows below give T cell receptor beta chains drawn from one sample of a study of cytomegalovirus exposure and HLA in healthy donors. The table came from immunoSEQ multiplex PCR; TCRdb's copy has only in-frame clones and leaves some out. Of around 210,000 clones listed, around 80% are singletons. The sequencing input was PBMCs. These receptor sequences come from a boy younger than 18 in good health and CMV-seronegative. CDR3s include the opening cysteine and the closing phenylalanine or tryptophan. D genes are given only for firm matches. Clone size is not always given. Where it is, it says once, few, many or a class for expanded clones.

size	V	D	J	DNA	CDR3
-	TRBV30	-	TRBJ1-1	TGTGCCTGGACAGGGATGAACACTGAAGCTTTCTTT	CAWTGMNTEAFF
-	TRBV6-5	TRBD1	TRBJ1-1	TGTGCCAGCAGTTATGGTATACAGGGGATCACTGAAGCTTTCTTT	CASSYGIQGITEAFF
-	TRBV19	TRBD1	TRBJ1-6	TGTGCCAGTTTCGACAGGGTCGGCTCACCCCTCCACTTT	CASFDRVGSPLHF
-	TRBV2	-	TRBJ1-2	TGTGCCAGCAGTGAAGGACTGGAGGGGGGCTACACCTTC	CASSEGLEGGYTF
-	TRBV29-1	TRBD2	TRBJ2-1	TGCAGCGTCGGGACTAGCGGAGCCTACAATGAGCAGTTCTTC	CSVGTSGAYNEQFF
-	TRBV5-1	-	TRBJ2-7	TGCGCCAGCAGCCTGCTAGTTGCTGGGTCCTACGAGCAGTACTTC	CASSLLVAGSYEQYF
few	TRBV27	TRBD1	TRBJ2-7	TGTGCCAGCAGTTTAAGACAGGGGGCCCACGAGCAGTACTTC	CASSLRQGAHEQYF
once	TRBV19	-	TRBJ1-2	TGTGCCAGTAGTATAGACAGGGGAGACTATGGCTACACCTTC	CASSIDRGDYGYTF
-	TRBV27	-	TRBJ2-7	TGTGCCAGCAGTTTAGCAGGGCTCGAGCAGTACTTC	CASSLAGLEQYF
few	TRBV11-1	TRBD2	TRBJ2-1	TGTGCCAGCAGCTTCCCGGTAGCGGGAGAGGGGGTCTCCTACAATGAGCAGTTCTTC	CASSFPVAGEGVSYNEQFF
-	TRBV7-8	-	TRBJ1-2	TGTGCCAGCAGCTTAGGGCAGGAATCCAACTATGGCTACACCTTC	CASSLGQESNYGYTF
-	TRBV2	-	TRBJ2-7	TGTGCCAGCGGCGTCTCGGAGGGTTTCTACGAGCAGTACTTC	CASGVSEGFYEQYF
few	TRBV7-3	TRBD2	TRBJ2-1	TGTGCCAGCAGCCCTAGCGGGGGAGGGGAGCAGTTCTTC	CASSPSGGGEQFF
few	TRBV5-6	-	TRBJ2-3	TGTGCCAGCAGCCCTGACGGCGGATCAGTTGATACGCAGTATTTT	CASSPDGGSVDTQYF
-	TRBV10-2	-	TRBJ1-5	TGCGCCAGCAGTGAGACGTTTTATATCGGAGATCAGCCCCAGCATTTT	CASSETFYIGDQPQHF
-	TRBV27	-	TRBJ2-2	TGTGCCAGCAGTTTAATCGTCGGAGCCACCGGGGAGCTGTTTTTT	CASSLIVGATGELFF
few	TRBV30	TRBD2	TRBJ2-1	TGTGCCTGTCAACTAGCGGGGCCTCTTGATGAGCAGTTCTTC	CACQLAGPLDEQFF
-	TRBV30	TRBD2	TRBJ2-5	TGTGCCTGGACTAGCGGGAGGGCCGGGGAGACCCAGTACTTC	CAWTSGRAGETQYF
-	TRBV6-4	TRBD2	TRBJ2-1	TGTGCCAGCAGTATCATAGCGGGGAATCGTTACAATGAGCAGTTCTTC	CASSIIAGNRYNEQFF
-	TRBV15	-	TRBJ2-7	TGTGCCACCAGCAGAGATGGACTATCTAGTTACGAGCAGTACTTC	CATSRDGLSSYEQYF
-	TRBV10-3	-	TRBJ2-3	TGTGCCATCAGCGGGGGTGAAGGGAGCACAGATACGCAGTATTTT	CAISGGEGSTDTQYF
-	TRBV18	TRBD1	TRBJ1-5	TGTGCCAGCTCAGGACAGGGGAGTGGAAATCAGCCCCAGCATTTT	CASSGQGSGNQPQHF
-	TRBV30	-	TRBJ1-5	TGTGCCTGGGCTTATAGGGGGGGCGCATGGCCCCAGCATTTT	CAWAYRGGAWPQHF
-	TRBV4-1	-	TRBJ1-2	TGCGCCAGCAGCCAAGTCGGGGAGAACTATGGCTACACCTTC	CASSQVGENYGYTF
few	TRBV7-8	TRBD2	TRBJ2-3	TGTGCCAGCGGAACCGGGACTAGCGGGACTCGTGATACGCAGTATTTT	CASGTGTSGTRDTQYF
-	TRBV4-1	-	TRBJ1-2	TGCGCCAGCAGCCAAGATCCCCGACAGCCTCTTAACTATGGCTACACCTTC	CASSQDPRQPLNYGYTF
-	TRBV5-4	-	TRBJ1-6	TGTGCCAGCAGCCCAGGACTCTACTCCTATAATTCACCCCTCCACTTT	CASSPGLYSYNSPLHF
-	TRBV6-5	-	TRBJ1-2	TGTGCCATCGCCGAGGGAACTGGCTACACCTTC	CAIAEGTGYTF
-	TRBV19	-	TRBJ1-2	TGTGCCAGTAGGTCCGGGGTGAGCTATGGCTACACCTTC	CASRSGVSYGYTF
-	TRBV6-5	TRBD1	TRBJ2-1	TGTGCCAGCGGAAGAACAGGGGGAAGCTACAATGAGCAGTTCTTC	CASGRTGGSYNEQFF
-	TRBV5-1	TRBD1	TRBJ2-5	TGCGCCAGCAGCCTGGGGCTCGGGACAGGTGCGCAAGAGACCCAGTACTTC	CASSLGLGTGAQETQYF
-	TRBV11-2	-	TRBJ1-1	TGTGCCAGCAGCTTCAGGGGCCCGAACACTGAAGCTTTCTTT	CASSFRGPNTEAFF
-	TRBV14	-	TRBJ2-5	TGTGCCAGCAGCCAAACCCTAGGGTCGGGGCAAGAGACCCAGTACTTC	CASSQTLGSGQETQYF